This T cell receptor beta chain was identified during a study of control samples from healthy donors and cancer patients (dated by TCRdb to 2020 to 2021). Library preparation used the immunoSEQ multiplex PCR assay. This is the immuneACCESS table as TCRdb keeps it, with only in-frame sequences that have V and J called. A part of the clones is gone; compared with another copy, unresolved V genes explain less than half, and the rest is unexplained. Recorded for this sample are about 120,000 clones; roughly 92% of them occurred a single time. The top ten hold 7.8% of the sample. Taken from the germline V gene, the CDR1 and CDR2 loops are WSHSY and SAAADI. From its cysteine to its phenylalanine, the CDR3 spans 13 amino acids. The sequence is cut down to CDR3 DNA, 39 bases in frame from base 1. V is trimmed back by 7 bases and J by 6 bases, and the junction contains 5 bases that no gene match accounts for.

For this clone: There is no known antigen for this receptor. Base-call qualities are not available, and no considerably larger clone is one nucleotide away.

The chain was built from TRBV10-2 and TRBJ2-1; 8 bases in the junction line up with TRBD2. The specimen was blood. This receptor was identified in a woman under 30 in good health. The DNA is TGCGCCAGCAACCTAGCGGGTCGCAATGAGCAGTTCTTC. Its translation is CASNLAGRNEQFF.